This T cell receptor (beta chain) was identified during a study of blood T cell repertoires in COVID-19 (dated by TCRdb to the early 2020s). For context, the study as a whole: Samples covering the acute and convalescent phases of COVID-19 were provided by collaborators in the United States, Italy and Spain. The prospective study material was composed of cDNA or gDNA derived from T cells, B-cell-depleted T cells, or PBMCs. Samples came from the ongoing ImmuneRACE study (first 160 participants) plus 1,254 subjects from 6 global collaborators. The sample metadata nearly always contained a de-identified subject ID, COVID-19 status, age in years and sex. HLA class I and class II types, where available, came from metadata supplied by the sample provider rather than from assay-based typing. The repertoires were released in a freely available public database meant as a resource for research on the immune response to SARS-CoV-2. Subjects who had been exposed to COVID-19, were actively infected with it, or had recovered from it provided the deeply sampled blood TCRbeta repertoires that made up the dataset. General study outcomes and caveats: Clinical and demographic metadata were provided uncurated, with the amount varying by source and participant.

This clone was detected only a few times. Its antigen has not been determined. No much larger clone is present one base from it, and per-base qualities are unavailable. TCRbeta CDR3 regions were amplified from genomic DNA using the immunoSEQ Assay, a bias-controlled multiplex PCR. The source study handled its data this way. Nucleated cell counts per sample were estimated from amplification of reference gene primers within the assay. To quantify the absolute abundance of each unique TCRbeta CDR3 rearrangement, sequence reads were collapsed and filtered. For each sample, productive Simpson clonality was calculated as the square root of Simpson's diversity index over productive rearrangements. TCRdb re-hosts the immuneACCESS table, in-frame sequences only. Its copies lack some clones; in the studies checked, an unresolved V gene accounts for under half of them, and the cause for the rest is not known. The DNA gave D and trimming, while V, J and clone size come from that table. The sample records 89,000 or so clones, 85% of which are singletons. The biggest ten clones account for over 35% of the sample.

Collaborating institutions collected whole blood in K2EDTA tubes following their own protocols. Collaborator samples were shipped for TCRbeta analysis as frozen whole blood, isolated PBMCs, or DNA extracted from either sample type. Sequenced sample: peripheral blood. The receptor was isolated from a man aged 80 or over with acute or convalescent COVID-19.

The CDR3 amino acid sequence is: CASSETWVGSNFNEQFF. The nucleotide sequence reads TGTGCCAGCAGTGAAACGTGGGTCGGGAGCAATTTCAATGAGCAGTTCTTC. This receptor chain uses TRBV6-1 and TRBJ2-1, and possibly TRBD2, on 6 matching bases. The CDR3 holds 17 amino acids from the cysteine to the phenylalanine. The read is trimmed to its CDR3 DNA, 51 bases read in frame from base 1. Relative to germline, V is 2 bases shorter and J is 6 bases shorter, with 20 bases between their ends. Sequences MNHNS (CDR1) and SASEGT (CDR2) are obtained from the germline V gene.